The clone carrying this T cell receptor beta chain was seen a handful of times. This sample was taken from a study of blood T cell repertoires in COVID-19. Original methodology: For nucleated cells, counts were estimated from reference gene primer amplification. Libraries were prepared by immunoSEQ multiplex PCR; TCRdb keeps only in-frame clonotypes and omits some of them. The DNA gave D and trimming, while V, J and clone size come from that table. The table has approximately 480,000 clones, about 90% seen once. V trimming: 5 bases; J trimming: 8 bases; junction bases outside the gene matches: 7. The CDR3 length is 14 residues. The V gene's germline CDR1 is SGHTA and CDR2 FQGNSA. Cohort allocation depended upon clinical history that participants reported.

Source material: PBMCs or T cells enriched from blood (not recorded which). The clonotype was recovered from a woman aged 18-35 years who had recovered from COVID-19. The chain recombines TRBV7-2 with TRBJ1-2; 11 positions agree with TRBD1. The CDR3 reads CASSPGQGAFGYTF. CDR3 nucleotides: TGTGCCAGCAGCCCCGGACAGGGGGCGTTCGGCTACACCTTC.